This T cell receptor beta chain appears in the sequencing data of a study of OX40 agonist ivuxolimab in advanced cancers. This clone was seen a handful of times. Its specificity is not known. Mismatch with germline at one junction end may stem from a read error. This table comes from immunoSEQ multiplex PCR, and its TCRdb copy is limited to in-frame clones, with some not included. The sample has about 70,000 clones, roughly four fifths seen once. General observations from the study: Expanded clones belonging to CD8+ T cells outnumbered, on average, those of CD4+. Low clonal expansion, among the lowest seen, marked partial responders at 0.1-3.0 mg/kg.

Germline lookup yields CDR1 DFQATT and CDR2 SNEGSKA (reference sequence). The CDR3 length is 11 residues. This clonotype was obtained from an adult with an advanced solid tumor such as melanoma, head and neck, liver or kidney cancer. The input for sequencing was CD4+ or CD8+ T cells sorted from blood, taken in a trial of the OX40 agonist ivuxolimab. V is TRBV20-1 and J is TRBJ2-7, with TRBD1 identical over 7 bases. The CDR3 nucleotides read TGCAGTGCTAGAGATTCCGGGACAGAGACCTTC. Its translation is CSARDSGTETF.